A selection of T cell receptor beta chains follows, all from one sample in a study of T cell responses to AZD1222 COVID-19 vaccine. Produced via immunoSEQ multiplex PCR; TCRdb's table is partial and in-frame only. The sample lists roughly 120,000 clones, roughly nine tenths occurring once. The input for sequencing was peripheral blood, taken on day 0 of AZD1222 vaccination. The source is an adult in good health. Each CDR3 is given with its conserved first and last residue. The order of the fields is clone size, V gene, J gene, D gene, CDR3 protein, CDR3 DNA. The D gene is left open where the match is weak. The size of a clone is reported for some rows only, either as once, few or many, or as a class for expanded clones.

size: NA; V: TRBV19; J: TRBJ1-1; D: TRBD1; CDR3: CASSRTGARAEAFF; DNA: TGTGCCAGTAGCCGAACAGGGGCGAGGGCTGAAGCTTTCTTT
size: once; V: TRBV18; J: TRBJ1-1; D: NA; CDR3: CASSDTGQGKMNTEAFF; DNA: TGTGCCAGCTCCGACACCGGGCAGGGGAAGATGAACACTGAAGCTTTCTTT
size: NA; V: TRBV7-9; J: TRBJ1-4; D: NA; CDR3: CASSLVSGTNEKLFF; DNA: TGTGCCAGCAGCTTAGTCTCTGGGACTAATGAAAAACTGTTTTTT
size: NA; V: TRBV11-3; J: TRBJ2-1; D: NA; CDR3: CASSPGGTRRESYNEQFF; DNA: TGTGCCAGCAGCCCTGGTGGGACACGACGTGAGTCCTACAATGAGCAGTTCTTC
size: NA; V: TRBV21-1; J: TRBJ2-7; D: NA; CDR3: CASSLTIDEQYF; DNA: TGTGCCAGCAGCCTTACTATAGACGAGCAGTACTTC
size: NA; V: TRBV24-1; J: TRBJ2-5; D: NA; CDR3: CATSDFGERGETQYF; DNA: TGTGCCACCAGTGATTTCGGGGAAAGAGGAGAGACCCAGTACTTC
size: NA; V: TRBV12-3/TRBV12-4; J: TRBJ2-1; D: NA; CDR3: CASSFSPSGQFF; DNA: TGTGCCAGCAGTTTTAGCCCCTCAGGGCAGTTCTTC
size: once; V: TRBV19; J: TRBJ1-6; D: TRBD1; CDR3: CASSKTQGAYNSPLHF; DNA: TGTGCCAGTAGTAAAACCCAGGGGGCCTATAATTCACCCCTCCACTTT
size: NA; V: TRBV19; J: TRBJ2-2; D: NA; CDR3: CASSIDLTNTGELFF; DNA: TGTGCCAGTAGTATTGACCTGACGAACACCGGGGAGCTGTTTTTT
size: NA; V: TRBV5-1; J: TRBJ2-4; D: TRBD1; CDR3: CASRPGQATKNIQYF; DNA: TGCGCCAGCAGGCCGGGACAGGCTACCAAAAACATTCAGTACTTC
size: NA; V: TRBV6-2/TRBV6-3; J: TRBJ1-1; D: NA; CDR3: CASSYSDRTTEAFF; DNA: TGTGCCAGCAGTTACTCAGACAGGACCACTGAAGCTTTCTTT
size: NA; V: TRBV6-2/TRBV6-3; J: TRBJ2-2; D: TRBD2; CDR3: CASSYWVGSGSSGGELFF; DNA: TGTGCCAGCAGTTACTGGGTCGGTAGCGGGAGTAGCGGCGGGGAGCTGTTTTTT
size: NA; V: TRBV13; J: TRBJ2-1; D: NA; CDR3: CASRTRGASSREQFF; DNA: TGTGCCAGCAGAACACGGGGGGCCTCCTCCCGTGAGCAGTTCTTC
size: NA; V: TRBV24-1; J: TRBJ2-7; D: TRBD1; CDR3: CATSDHRRDRGSYEQYF; DNA: TGTGCCACCAGTGATCATCGCCGGGACAGGGGGTCCTACGAGCAGTACTTC
size: NA; V: TRBV28; J: TRBJ1-2; D: TRBD1; CDR3: CASRGQGLYGYTF; DNA: TGTGCCAGCAGGGGACAGGGACTCTATGGCTACACCTTC
size: NA; V: TRBV4-3; J: TRBJ1-2; D: NA; CDR3: CASSQAFTGNYGYTF; DNA: TGCGCCAGCAGCCAGGCCTTCACAGGGAACTATGGCTACACCTTC